A selection of T cell receptor beta chains follows, all from one sample in a study of shared T cell receptors in the human thymus. Only in-frame clones appear in the TCRdb table, and some are missing; sequencing was by immunoSEQ multiplex PCR. This table holds about 660,000 clones, around 87% found once. A further study also used this sample, focusing on human thymus T cells.

Sequenced material: thymocytes. Source of these receptors: a boy less than two years old with a congenital heart defect. Both conserved end residues are part of each CDR3. A D gene is named only where the DNA matches it firmly. Only part of the rows carry a size: once, few, many, or a class if the clone is expanded.

>-|TRBV12-5|-|18|TRBJ2-1
TGTGCTAGTGGTTTGCCAACTATGAGGACAGATGCCCACAATGAGCAGTTCTTC
CASGLPTMRTDAHNEQFF
>-|TRBV29-1|-|12|TRBJ1-2
TGCAGCACGCGCACCAACAGGAATGGCTACACCTTC
CSTRTNRNGYTF
>once|TRBV7-3|-|14|TRBJ1-1
TGTGCCAGCAGGGAAAACACCCGGGGCACTGAAGCTTTCTTT
CASRENTRGTEAFF
>-|TRBV5-4|-|14|TRBJ2-7
TGTGCCAGCAGCTTGGACCGGGAACCTCTCGAGCAGTACTTC
CASSLDREPLEQYF
>-|TRBV7-8|TRBD1|15|TRBJ2-7
TGTGCCAGCAGCGTAACGACAGGGGGTGGCTACGAGCAGTACTTC
CASSVTTGGGYEQYF
>-|TRBV10-3|TRBD1|15|TRBJ1-2
TGTGCCATCAGTAAGGACAGGGATGATAACTATGGCTACACCTTC
CAISKDRDDNYGYTF
>-|TRBV27|TRBD1|15|TRBJ1-4
TGTGCCAGCAGTCCGAAGACAGGGGATGGGGAAAAACTGTTTTTT
CASSPKTGDGEKLFF
>-|TRBV7-9|TRBD1|19|TRBJ1-3
TGTGCCAGCAGCTTAGCCCGGGACAGATTGAAGAGCTCTGGAAACACCATATATTTT
CASSLARDRLKSSGNTIYF
>-|TRBV10-2|TRBD2|14|TRBJ2-1
TGCGCCAGCAACCCTAGCGGGAGGGCCAGTGAGCAGTTCTTC
CASNPSGRASEQFF
>-|TRBV4-1|-|12|TRBJ2-1
TGCGCCAGCAGCCAAGAGAGACAAGAGCAGTTCTTC
CASSQERQEQFF
>-|TRBV5-1|-|15|TRBJ2-7
TGCGCCAGCAGCTTGGAGAGGGAGATCGGCTACGAGCAGTACTTC
CASSLEREIGYEQYF
>-|TRBV2|TRBD1|15|TRBJ1-1
TGTGCCAGGGGGACAGCCGACGAGATGAACACTGAAGCTTTCTTT
CARGTADEMNTEAFF
>-|TRBV6-5|-|14|TRBJ1-4
TGTGCCAGCAGTTCTGCTGTATTGGGCGAAAAACTGTTTTTT
CASSSAVLGEKLFF
>once|TRBV10-3|TRBD1|15|TRBJ1-2
TGTGCCATCAGTGATATCGACAGGGGGAACTATGGCTACACCTTC
CAISDIDRGNYGYTF
>-|TRBV18|-|14|TRBJ2-3
TGTGCCAGCTCACCAACCGGGAACACAGATACGCAGTATTTT
CASSPTGNTDTQYF
>-|TRBV14|TRBD2|19|TRBJ2-7
TGTGCCAGCAGCGAGCAAGAACCGGGACTAGCGGAAGTGCCCTGCGAGCAGTACTTC
CASSEQEPGLAEVPCEQYF
>-|TRBV2|TRBD2|15|TRBJ2-7
TGTGCCACCGGGGGGGCGGGAGGGAGCTCCTACGAGCAGTACTTC
CATGGAGGSSYEQYF
>-|TRBV7-9|TRBD2|16|TRBJ2-7
TGTGCCAGCAGCTTATCTCCAGGACTAGCAGTCTACGAGCAGTACTTC
CASSLSPGLAVYEQYF
>-|TRBV28|TRBD2|16|TRBJ2-7
TGTGCCAGCAGTTTTGCGGCCGGGACTAAAAACTACGAGCAGTACTTC
CASSFAAGTKNYEQYF
>-|TRBV7-2|-|19|TRBJ2-4
TGTGCCAGCAGCTTAGCCGAACATTTCACCGGGACACACGAAGACATTCAGTACTTC
CASSLAEHFTGTHEDIQYF
>-|TRBV13|TRBD2|15|TRBJ2-3
TGTGCCAGCAGCTTCCGCGGGGGGAACACAGATACGCAGTATTTT
CASSFRGGNTDTQYF
>-|TRBV9|-|15|TRBJ1-3
TGTGCCAGCAGCGTAGGAACAGGGTCTGGAAACACCATATATTTT
CASSVGTGSGNTIYF
>-|TRBV30|TRBD2|14|TRBJ2-1
TGTGCCTGGAGCCTCCGCGGGGGTTTCAATGAGCAGTTCTTC
CAWSLRGGFNEQFF
>once|TRBV7-2|TRBD2|16|TRBJ2-5
TGTGCCAGCAGCCCGCCGGGGGGGCTCAAACAAGAGACCCAGTACTTC
CASSPPGGLKQETQYF
>-|TRBV27|TRBD1|17|TRBJ1-3
TGTGCCAGCAGTCCTAGACAGGGAACCTACTCTGGAAACACCATATATTTT
CASSPRQGTYSGNTIYF
>-|TRBV5-4|TRBD2|16|TRBJ2-1
TGTGCCAGCAGCTTGGTCTTAGCGGGTGGGCGCAATGAGCAGTTCTTC
CASSLVLAGGRNEQFF
>-|TRBV14|TRBD2|22|TRBJ2-7
TGTGCCAGCAGCCAAAGGGGCCCCCCCGGGAGGAGCCCCCACAATACTCACTACGAGCAGTACTTC
CASSQRGPPGRSPHNTHYEQYF
>-|TRBV28|TRBD2|15|TRBJ2-1
TGTGCCAGCAGTCCCTCGACTAGCGGGATCGGTGAGCAGTTCTTC
CASSPSTSGIGEQFF
>-|TRBV6-4|TRBD1|15|TRBJ1-2
TGTGCCAGCAGCCAGACCGGGACAGGGGAAGGTGGCTACACCTTC
CASSQTGTGEGGYTF
>-|TRBV28|-|11|TRBJ2-2
TGTGCCAGCAGTCCCCGCGGGGAGCTGTTTTTT
CASSPRGELFF
>-|TRBV15|-|13|TRBJ2-1
TGTGCCACCAGCAGAAGACTAGTCGATGAGCAGTTCTTC
CATSRRLVDEQFF
>-|TRBV5-6|-|16|TRBJ2-5
TGTGCCAGCAGCTCACCTCGGGACTCAAACCAAGAGACCCAGTACTTC
CASSSPRDSNQETQYF
>-|TRBV2|-|16|TRBJ1-6
TGTGCCAGCAGTCTGACAGGATCTTCCTATAATTCACCCCTCCACTTT
CASSLTGSSYNSPLHF
>-|TRBV7-8|TRBD1|15|TRBJ1-4
TGTGCCAGCAGCTTGAGACAGGGAAGTAATGAAAAACTGTTTTTT
CASSLRQGSNEKLFF
>-|TRBV27|-|17|TRBJ2-3
TGTGCCAGCAGTTATTCCCAGACAGGTAGTTTCACAGATACGCAGTATTTT
CASSYSQTGSFTDTQYF
>-|TRBV7-3|TRBD2|16|TRBJ2-1
TGTGCCAGCAGCTTATTCGGACTAGCGGGCAACAATGAGCAGTTCTTC
CASSLFGLAGNNEQFF
>once|TRBV7-9|TRBD1|16|TRBJ1-3
TGTGCCAGCAGCCCCGACAGGGATGGATCTGGAAACACCATATATTTT
CASSPDRDGSGNTIYF
>few|TRBV5-1|-|15|TRBJ1-5
TGCGCCAGCAGCTTGGCCACAGGGAAAGGGCAGCCCCAGCATTTT
CASSLATGKGQPQHF
>-|TRBV7-9|TRBD2|14|TRBJ2-7
TGTGCCAGCACCTATTTGTGGGAGGGCTACGAGCAGTACTTC
CASTYLWEGYEQYF
>-|TRBV27|-|10|TRBJ2-7
TGTGCCGCAGGGTGGAGCGAGCAGTACTTC
CAAGWSEQYF
>once|TRBV5-4|-|17|TRBJ2-7
TGTGCCAGCAGCTTGGGAGATGGCGGCAGCCCGACCAGCGAGCAGTACTTC
CASSLGDGGSPTSEQYF
>-|TRBV5-6|-|18|TRBJ2-1
TGTGCCAGCAGACCGACGTGGGGCCCGACAGGATTGTGTAATGAGCAGTTCTTC
CASRPTWGPTGLCNEQFF
>-|TRBV29-1|-|14|TRBJ2-5
TGCAGCGTTGAAGATTGCCCGGGTTCAGAGACCCAGTACTTC
CSVEDCPGSETQYF
>-|TRBV6-1|-|16|TRBJ2-3
TGTGCCAGCAGTGACCCGACTAGTGGGAGCACAGATACGCAGTATTTT
CASSDPTSGSTDTQYF